The entry that follows covers one T cell receptor (beta chain) sequence. The antigen it recognizes is unknown. No qualities accompany the bases; no much larger clone lies one base away. This record belongs to a study of T-cell reconstitution after alpha-beta-depleted transplantation in children (dated by TCRdb to about 2016). In the study overall: T-cell immune reconstitution after TCRalphabeta/CD19-depleted allogeneic hematopoietic cell transplantation in children was quantitatively tracked in the study by means of TCR repertoire profiling. What the research found in general, with its limitations: Over the following months the frequencies of hyperexpanded clones went down, and after one year T-cell counts and TCRbeta diversity were mostly credited to newly produced T cells. In some patients, the high TCRbeta diversity seen at day 60 was put down to recipient T cells and intrathymic progenitors that had survived conditioning. The apparently early recovery of alphabetaT-cell counts about two months after transplant reportedly depended on only several hundred rapidly expanded clones that came from non-depleted graft cells.

Library construction relied on PCR. The sequencer was an Illumina HiSeq 2500. Molecular barcoding was employed in the preparation of TCR libraries, with unique molecular identifiers being used to normalize TCRbeta repertoire quantification. TCRdb took the public reads, trimmed them with fastp at Q25, ran MiXCR for clone calling and kept in-frame beta chains. Duplicate CDR3 protein sequences are folded into a single record with the most common DNA and genes. The sample table holds 600,000 to 700,000 distinct CDR3 sequences, of which roughly 13% were seen once. The ten biggest clones cover about 0.77% of the sample. According to the study, the label for this sample's treatment or condition signals: allogeneic hematopoietic cell transplantation with graft depleted of TCRalphabeta T cells and CD19 B cells. The children who served as transplant recipients had been given grafts of TCRalphabeta/CD19-depleted allogeneic hematopoietic cells.

This TCR came from a girl aged 2-10 years with congenital amegakaryocytic thrombocytopenia, due to receive a stem cell transplant. The starting material was PBMCs, obtained before TCRalphabeta/CD19-depleted stem cell transplant.

Here is the DNA: TGTGCCAGCAGCTTGGGGACTCGCGCAACCTACGAGCAGTACTTC. Its protein reads: CASSLGTRATYEQYF. The V gene is TRBV5-5 and the J gene is TRBJ2-7; a tentative D match to TRBD2 spans 5 bases. The germline V gene (reference sequence) sets CDR1 to SGHKS and CDR2 to YYEKEE. Measured from the cysteine to the phenylalanine, the CDR3 is 15 residues long. Solely the CDR3 DNA is kept, with 45 bases framed from the first base. V is pared back by 0 bases and J by 2 bases, with 12 bases lying between the germline termini.